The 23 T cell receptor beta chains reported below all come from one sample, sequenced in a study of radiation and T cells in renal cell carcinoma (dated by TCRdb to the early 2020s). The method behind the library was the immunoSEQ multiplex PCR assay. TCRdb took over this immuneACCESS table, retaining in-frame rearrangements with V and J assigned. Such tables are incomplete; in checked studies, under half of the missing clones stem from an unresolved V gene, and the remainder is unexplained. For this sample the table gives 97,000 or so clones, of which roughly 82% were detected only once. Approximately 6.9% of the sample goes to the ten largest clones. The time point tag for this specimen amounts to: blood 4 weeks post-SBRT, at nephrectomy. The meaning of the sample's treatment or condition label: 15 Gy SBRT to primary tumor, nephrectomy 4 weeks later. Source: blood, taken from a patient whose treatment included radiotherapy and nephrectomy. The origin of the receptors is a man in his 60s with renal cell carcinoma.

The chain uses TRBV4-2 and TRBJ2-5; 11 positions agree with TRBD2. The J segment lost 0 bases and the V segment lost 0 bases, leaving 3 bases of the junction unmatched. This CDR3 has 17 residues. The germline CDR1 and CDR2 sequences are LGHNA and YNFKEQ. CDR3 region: CASSQERTSGYQETQYF. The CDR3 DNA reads TGTGCCAGCAGCCAAGAGAGGACTAGCGGGTACCAAGAGACCCAGTACTTC.

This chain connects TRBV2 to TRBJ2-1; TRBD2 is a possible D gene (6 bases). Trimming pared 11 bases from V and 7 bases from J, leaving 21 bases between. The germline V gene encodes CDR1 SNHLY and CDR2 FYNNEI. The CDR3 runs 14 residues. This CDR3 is CASGRAPRGNEQFF. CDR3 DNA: TGTGCCTCAGGACGGGCCCCTCGGGGGAATGAGCAGTTCTTC.

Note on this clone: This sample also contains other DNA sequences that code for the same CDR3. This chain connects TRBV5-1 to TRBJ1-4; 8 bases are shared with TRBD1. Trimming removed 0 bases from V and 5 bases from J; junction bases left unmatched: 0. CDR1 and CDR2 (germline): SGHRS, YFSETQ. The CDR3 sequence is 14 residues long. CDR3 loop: CASSLGTGNEKLFF. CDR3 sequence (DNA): TGCGCCAGCAGCTTGGGGACAGGGAATGAAAAACTGTTTTTT. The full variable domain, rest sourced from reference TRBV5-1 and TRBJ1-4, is KAGVTQTPRYLIKTRGQQVTLSCSPISGHRSVSWYQQTPGQGLQFLFEYFSETQRNKGNFPGRFSGRQFSNSRSEMNVSTLELGDSALYLCASSLGTGNEKLFFGSGTQLSVL.

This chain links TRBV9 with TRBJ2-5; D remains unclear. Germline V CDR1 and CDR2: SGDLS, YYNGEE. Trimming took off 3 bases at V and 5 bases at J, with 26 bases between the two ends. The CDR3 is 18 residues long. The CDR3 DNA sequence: TGTGCCAGCAGCGCTGGGCTCGAGCCCCCTACCTATGGGGAGACCCAGTACTTC. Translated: CASSAGLEPPTYGETQYF.

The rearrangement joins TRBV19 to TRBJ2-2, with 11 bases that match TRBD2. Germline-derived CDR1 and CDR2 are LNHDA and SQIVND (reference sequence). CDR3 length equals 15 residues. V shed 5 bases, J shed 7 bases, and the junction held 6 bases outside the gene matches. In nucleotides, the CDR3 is TGTGCCAGTAGTCTAGCGGGAGGAGGAATCGGGGAGCTGTTTTTT. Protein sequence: CASSLAGGGIGELFF.

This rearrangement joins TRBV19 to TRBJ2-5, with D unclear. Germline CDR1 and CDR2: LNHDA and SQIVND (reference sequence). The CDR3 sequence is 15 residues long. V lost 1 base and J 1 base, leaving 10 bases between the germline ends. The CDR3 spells CASSIGWQFQETQYF. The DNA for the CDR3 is TGTGCCAGTAGTATAGGCTGGCAGTTCCAAGAGACCCAGTACTTC.

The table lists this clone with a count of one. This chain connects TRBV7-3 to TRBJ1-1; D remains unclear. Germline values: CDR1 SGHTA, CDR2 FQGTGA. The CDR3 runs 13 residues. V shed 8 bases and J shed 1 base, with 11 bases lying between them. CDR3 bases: TGTGCCAGCTCAGAGGGCCCGAACACTGAAGCTTTCTTT. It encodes CASSEGPNTEAFF.

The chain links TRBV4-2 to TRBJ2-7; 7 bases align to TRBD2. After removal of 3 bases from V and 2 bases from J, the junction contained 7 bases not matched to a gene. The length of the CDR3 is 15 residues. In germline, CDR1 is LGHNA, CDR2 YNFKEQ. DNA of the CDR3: TGTGCCAGCAGCCACCAGCGGGACCCCACCTACGAGCAGTACTTC. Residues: CASSHQRDPTYEQYF.

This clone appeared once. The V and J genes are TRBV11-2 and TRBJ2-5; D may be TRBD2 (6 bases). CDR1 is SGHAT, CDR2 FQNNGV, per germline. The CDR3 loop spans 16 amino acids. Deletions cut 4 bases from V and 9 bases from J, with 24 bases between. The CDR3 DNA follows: TGTGCCAGCAGCTCCCGTGGGGACGCCAACTGGAGGGCCCAGTACTTC. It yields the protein CASSSRGDANWRAQYF.

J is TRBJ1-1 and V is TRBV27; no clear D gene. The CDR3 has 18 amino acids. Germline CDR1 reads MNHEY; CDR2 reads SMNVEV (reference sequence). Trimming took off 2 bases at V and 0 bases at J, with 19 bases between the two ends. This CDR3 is CASSLPLRAGYMNTEAFF. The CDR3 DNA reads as TGTGCCAGCAGTTTACCTTTAAGGGCAGGCTATATGAACACTGAAGCTTTCTTT.

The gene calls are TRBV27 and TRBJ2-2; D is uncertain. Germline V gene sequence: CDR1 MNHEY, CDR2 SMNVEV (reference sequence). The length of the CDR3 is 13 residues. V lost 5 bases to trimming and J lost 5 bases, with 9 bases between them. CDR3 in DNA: TGTGCCAGCAGTCGCTTGGGGACCGGGGAGCTGTTTTTT. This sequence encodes CASSRLGTGELFF.

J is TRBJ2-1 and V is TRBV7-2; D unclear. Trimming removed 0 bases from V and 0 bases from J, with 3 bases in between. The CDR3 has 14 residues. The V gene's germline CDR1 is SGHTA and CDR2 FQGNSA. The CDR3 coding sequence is TGTGCCAGCAGCTTAGCGATCTCCTACAATGAGCAGTTCTTC. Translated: CASSLAISYNEQFF.

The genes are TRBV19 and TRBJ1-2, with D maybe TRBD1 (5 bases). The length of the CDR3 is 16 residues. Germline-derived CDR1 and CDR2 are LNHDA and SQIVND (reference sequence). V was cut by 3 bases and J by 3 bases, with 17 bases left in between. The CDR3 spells CASSITQGEAYYGYTF. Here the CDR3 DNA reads TGTGCCAGTAGTATTACGCAAGGGGAGGCTTACTATGGCTACACCTTC.

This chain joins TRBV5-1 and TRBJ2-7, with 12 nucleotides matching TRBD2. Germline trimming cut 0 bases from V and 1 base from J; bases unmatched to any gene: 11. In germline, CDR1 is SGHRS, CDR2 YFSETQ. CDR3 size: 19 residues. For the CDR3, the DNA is TGCGCCAGCAGCTTGGCCAACACCGGACTAGCGGGATTGTCCTACGAGCAGTACTTC. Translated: CASSLANTGLAGLSYEQYF.

In DNA form, the CDR3 reads TGTGCCAGCAGCCCCGTAACCAGGGGGGCCCAGCATTTT. It encodes CASSPVTRGAQHF. This chain joins TRBV2 and TRBJ1-5; 7 bases line up with TRBD1. The length of the CDR3 is 13 residues. Germline CDR1 is SNHLY and CDR2 is FYNNEI. V was clipped by 6 bases and J by 11 bases; unmatched bases: 10.

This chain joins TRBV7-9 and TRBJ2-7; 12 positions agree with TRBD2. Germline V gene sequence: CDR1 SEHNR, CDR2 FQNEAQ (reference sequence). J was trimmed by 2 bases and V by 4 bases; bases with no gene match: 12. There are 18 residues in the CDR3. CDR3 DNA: TGTGCCAGCAGCTCAAAATCACCTGGGACTAGCGGGCCCTACGAGCAGTACTTC. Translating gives CASSSKSPGTSGPYEQYF.

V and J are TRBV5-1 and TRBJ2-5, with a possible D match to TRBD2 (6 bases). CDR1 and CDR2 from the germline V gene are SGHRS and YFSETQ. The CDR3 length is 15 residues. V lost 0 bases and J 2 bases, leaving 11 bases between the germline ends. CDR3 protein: CASSLGSGRQETQYF. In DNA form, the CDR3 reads TGCGCCAGCAGCTTGGGAAGCGGGCGACAAGAGACCCAGTACTTC.

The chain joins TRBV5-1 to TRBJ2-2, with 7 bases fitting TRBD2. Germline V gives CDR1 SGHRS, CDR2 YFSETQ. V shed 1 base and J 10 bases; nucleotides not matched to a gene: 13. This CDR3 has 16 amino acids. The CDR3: CASSLWAQSGGLELFF. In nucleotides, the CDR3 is TGCGCCAGCAGCTTGTGGGCCCAATCGGGAGGACTGGAGCTGTTTTTT.

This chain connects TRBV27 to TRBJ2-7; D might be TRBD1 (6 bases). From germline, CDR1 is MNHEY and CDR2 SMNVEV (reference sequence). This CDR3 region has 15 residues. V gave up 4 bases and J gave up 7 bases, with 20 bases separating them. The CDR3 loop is CASSSWDKPRGEQYF. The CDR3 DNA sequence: TGTGCCAGCAGTTCATGGGACAAACCTCGAGGGGAGCAGTACTTC.

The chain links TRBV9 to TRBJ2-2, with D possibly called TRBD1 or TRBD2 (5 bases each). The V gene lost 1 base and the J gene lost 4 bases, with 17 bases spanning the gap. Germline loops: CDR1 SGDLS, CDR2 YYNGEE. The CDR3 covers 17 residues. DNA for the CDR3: TGTGCCAGCAGCGTACAGGGTTGGGGAGAGGTCACCGGGGAGCTGTTTTTT. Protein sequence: CASSVQGWGEVTGELFF.

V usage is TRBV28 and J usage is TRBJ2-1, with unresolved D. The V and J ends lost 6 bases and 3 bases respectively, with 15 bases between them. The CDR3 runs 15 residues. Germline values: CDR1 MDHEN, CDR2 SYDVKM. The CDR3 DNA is TGTGCCAGCAGCTCCGACTTGCGTTACTACAATGAGCAGTTCTTC. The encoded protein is CASSSDLRYYNEQFF.

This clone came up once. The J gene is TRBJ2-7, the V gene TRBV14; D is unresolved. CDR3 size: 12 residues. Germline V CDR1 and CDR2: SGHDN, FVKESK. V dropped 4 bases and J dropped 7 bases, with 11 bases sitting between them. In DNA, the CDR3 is TGTGCCAGCAGCCGGGGTACGATTGAGCAGTACTTC. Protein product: CASSRGTIEQYF.

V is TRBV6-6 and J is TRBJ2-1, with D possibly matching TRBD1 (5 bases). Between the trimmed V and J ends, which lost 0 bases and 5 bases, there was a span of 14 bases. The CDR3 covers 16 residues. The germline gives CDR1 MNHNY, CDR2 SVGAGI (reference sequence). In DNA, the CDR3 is TGTGCCAGCAGTTACTCGGATCAGGGTAGGGACAATGAGCAGTTCTTC. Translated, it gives CASSYSDQGRDNEQFF.